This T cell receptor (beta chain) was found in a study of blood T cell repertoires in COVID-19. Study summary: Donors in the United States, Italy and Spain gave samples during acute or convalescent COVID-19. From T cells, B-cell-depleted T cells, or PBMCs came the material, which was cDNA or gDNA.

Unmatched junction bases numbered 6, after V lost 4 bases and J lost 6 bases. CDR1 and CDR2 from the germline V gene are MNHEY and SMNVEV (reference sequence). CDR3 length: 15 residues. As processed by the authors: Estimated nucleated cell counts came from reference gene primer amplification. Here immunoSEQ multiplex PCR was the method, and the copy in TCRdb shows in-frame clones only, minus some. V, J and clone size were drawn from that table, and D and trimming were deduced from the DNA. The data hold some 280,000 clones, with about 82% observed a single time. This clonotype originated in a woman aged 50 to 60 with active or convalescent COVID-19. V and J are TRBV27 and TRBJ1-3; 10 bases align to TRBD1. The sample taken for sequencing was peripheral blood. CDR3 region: CASSSTGTGVNTIYF. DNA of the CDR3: TGTGCCAGCAGTTCAACCGGGACAGGGGTAAACACCATATATTTT.